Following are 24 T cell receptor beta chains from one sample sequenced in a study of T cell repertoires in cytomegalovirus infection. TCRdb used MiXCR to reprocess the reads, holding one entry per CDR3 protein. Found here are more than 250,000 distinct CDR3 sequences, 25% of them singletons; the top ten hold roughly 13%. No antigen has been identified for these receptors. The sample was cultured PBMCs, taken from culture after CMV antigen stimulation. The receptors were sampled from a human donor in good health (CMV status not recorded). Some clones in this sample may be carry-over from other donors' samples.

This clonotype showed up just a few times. Here the CDR3 DNA reads TGTGCCAGCAGTTTATACCCTGGGGGGCGGCGGGAAAGAGGGGGCACAGATACGCAGTATTTT. As protein: CASSLYPGGRRERGGTDTQYF. The chain is built from TRBV27 and TRBJ2-3, with D possibly called TRBD1 or TRBD2 (6 bases each). The ends were cut back, 1 base at V and 1 base at J, with 27 bases in the middle. The CDR3 runs to 21 residues. From germline, CDR1 is MNHEY and CDR2 SMNVEV (reference sequence).

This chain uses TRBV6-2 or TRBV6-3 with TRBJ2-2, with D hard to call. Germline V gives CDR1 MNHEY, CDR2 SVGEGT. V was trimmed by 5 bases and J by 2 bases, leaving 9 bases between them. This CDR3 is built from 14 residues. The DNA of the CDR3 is TGTGCCAGCAGTATCGGTACAAACACCGGGGAGCTGTTTTTT. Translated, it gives CASSIGTNTGELFF.

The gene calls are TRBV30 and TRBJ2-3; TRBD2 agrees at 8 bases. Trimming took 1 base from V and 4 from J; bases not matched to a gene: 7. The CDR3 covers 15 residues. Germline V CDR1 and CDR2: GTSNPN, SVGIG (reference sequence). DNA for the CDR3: TGTGCCTGGAGTGGGGCGGGAGGTGTTGCAGATACGCAGTATTTT. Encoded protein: CAWSGAGGVADTQYF.

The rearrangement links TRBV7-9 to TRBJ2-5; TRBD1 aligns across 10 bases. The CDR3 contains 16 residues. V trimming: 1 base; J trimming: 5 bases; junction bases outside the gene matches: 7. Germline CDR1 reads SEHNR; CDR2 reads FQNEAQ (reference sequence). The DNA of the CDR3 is TGTGCCAGCAGCTTAGTGCCGGACAGGGGGTTGGAGACCCAGTACTTC. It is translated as CASSLVPDRGLETQYF.

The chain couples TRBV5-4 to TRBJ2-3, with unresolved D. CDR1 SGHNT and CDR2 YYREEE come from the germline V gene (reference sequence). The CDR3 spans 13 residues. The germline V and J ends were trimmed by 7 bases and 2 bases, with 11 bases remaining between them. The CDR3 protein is CASLDRTTDTQYF. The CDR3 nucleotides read TGTGCCAGCCTTGACCGTACCACAGATACGCAGTATTTT.

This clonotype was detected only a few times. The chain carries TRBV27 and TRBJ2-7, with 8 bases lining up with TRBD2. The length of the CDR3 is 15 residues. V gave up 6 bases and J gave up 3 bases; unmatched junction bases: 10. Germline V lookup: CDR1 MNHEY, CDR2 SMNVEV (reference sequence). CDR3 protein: CASRPREREFYEQYF. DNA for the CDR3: TGTGCCAGCAGGCCCCGCGAGCGGGAGTTCTACGAGCAGTACTTC.

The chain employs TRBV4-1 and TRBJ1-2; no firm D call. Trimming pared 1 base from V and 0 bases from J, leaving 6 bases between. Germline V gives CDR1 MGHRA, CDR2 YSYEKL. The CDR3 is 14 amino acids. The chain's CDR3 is CASSQVDPNYGYTF. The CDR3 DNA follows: TGCGCCAGCAGCCAAGTGGACCCTAACTATGGCTACACCTTC.

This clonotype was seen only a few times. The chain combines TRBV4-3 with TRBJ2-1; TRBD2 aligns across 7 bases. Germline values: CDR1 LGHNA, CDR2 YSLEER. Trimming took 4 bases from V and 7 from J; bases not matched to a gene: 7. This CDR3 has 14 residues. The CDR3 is CASSRRIGGNEQFF. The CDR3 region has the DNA TGCGCCAGCAGCCGAAGAATCGGGGGGAATGAGCAGTTCTTC.

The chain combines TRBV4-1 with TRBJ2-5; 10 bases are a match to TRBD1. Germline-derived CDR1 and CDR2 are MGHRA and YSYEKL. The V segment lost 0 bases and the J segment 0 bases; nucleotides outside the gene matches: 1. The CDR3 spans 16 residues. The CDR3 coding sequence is TGCGCCAGCAGCCAAGAGGGACAGGGGTACCAAGAGACCCAGTACTTC. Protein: CASSQEGQGYQETQYF.

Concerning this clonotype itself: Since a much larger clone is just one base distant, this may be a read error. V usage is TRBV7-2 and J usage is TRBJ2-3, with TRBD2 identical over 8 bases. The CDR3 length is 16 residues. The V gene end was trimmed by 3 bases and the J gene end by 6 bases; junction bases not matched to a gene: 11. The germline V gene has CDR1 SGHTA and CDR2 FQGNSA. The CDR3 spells CASSFLAGNPVDTQYF. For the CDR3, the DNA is TGTGCCAGCAGCTTCCTAGCGGGCAACCCGGTGGATACGCAGTATTTT.

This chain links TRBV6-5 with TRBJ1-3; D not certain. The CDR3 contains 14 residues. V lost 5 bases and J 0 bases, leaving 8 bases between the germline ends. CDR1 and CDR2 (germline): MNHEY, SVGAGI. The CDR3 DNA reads TGTGCCAGCAGTAAACAGAGCTCTGGAAACACCATATATTTT. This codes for CASSKQSSGNTIYF.

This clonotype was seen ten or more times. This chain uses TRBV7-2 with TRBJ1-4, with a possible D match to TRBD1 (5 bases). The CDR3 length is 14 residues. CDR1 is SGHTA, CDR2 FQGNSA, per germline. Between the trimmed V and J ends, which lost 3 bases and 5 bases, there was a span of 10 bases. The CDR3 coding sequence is TGTGCCAGCAGCTTTGCAGGGAGCAATGAAAAACTGTTTTTT. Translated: CASSFAGSNEKLFF.

The CDR3 here is CASSPRLAKSAGELFF. The DNA of the CDR3 is TGTGCCAGCAGCCCCCGACTAGCCAAGAGCGCCGGGGAGCTGTTTTTT. The chain uses TRBV7-2 and TRBJ2-2, with 7 bases fitting TRBD2. In germline, CDR1 is SGHTA, CDR2 FQGNSA. The CDR3 runs 16 residues. The trim removed 5 bases at V and 6 bases at J, leaving 12 bases unmatched. Looking up the rest from reference TRBV7-2 and TRBJ2-2 gives the full variable domain: GAGVSQSPSNKVTEKGKDVELRCDPISGHTALYWYRQSLGQGLEFLIYFQGNSAPDKSGLPSDRFSAERTGGSVSTLTIQRTQQEDSAVYLCASSPRLAKSAGELFFGEGSRLTVL.

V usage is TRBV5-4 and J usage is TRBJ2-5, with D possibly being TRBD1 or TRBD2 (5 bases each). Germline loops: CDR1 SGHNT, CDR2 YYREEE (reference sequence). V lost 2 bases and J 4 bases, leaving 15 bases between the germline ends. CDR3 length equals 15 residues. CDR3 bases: TGTGCCAGCAGCTTAGAAGCGGCTGGGGGAGAGACCCAGTACTTC. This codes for CASSLEAAGGETQYF.

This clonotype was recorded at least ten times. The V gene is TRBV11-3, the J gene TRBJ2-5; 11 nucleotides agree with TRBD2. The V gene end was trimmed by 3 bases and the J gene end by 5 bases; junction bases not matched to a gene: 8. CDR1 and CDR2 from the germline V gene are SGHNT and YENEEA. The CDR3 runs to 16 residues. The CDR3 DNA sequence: TGTGCCAGCAGCTTTATCCGGACTAGCGGGCGGGAGACCCAGTACTTC. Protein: CASSFIRTSGRETQYF.

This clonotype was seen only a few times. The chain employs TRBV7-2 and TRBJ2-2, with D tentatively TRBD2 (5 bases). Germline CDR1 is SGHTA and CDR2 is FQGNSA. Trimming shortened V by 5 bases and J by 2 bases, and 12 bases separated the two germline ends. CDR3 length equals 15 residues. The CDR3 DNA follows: TGTGCCAGCAGCCCTGGACTGATAAACACCGGGGAGCTGTTTTTT. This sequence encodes CASSPGLINTGELFF.

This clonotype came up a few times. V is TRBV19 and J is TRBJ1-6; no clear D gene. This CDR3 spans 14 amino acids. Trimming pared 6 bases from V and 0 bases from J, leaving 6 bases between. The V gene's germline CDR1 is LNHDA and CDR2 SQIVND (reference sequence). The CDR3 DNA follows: TGTGCCAGTAGCCGGAGCTCCTATAATTCACCCCTCCACTTT. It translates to CASSRSSYNSPLHF.

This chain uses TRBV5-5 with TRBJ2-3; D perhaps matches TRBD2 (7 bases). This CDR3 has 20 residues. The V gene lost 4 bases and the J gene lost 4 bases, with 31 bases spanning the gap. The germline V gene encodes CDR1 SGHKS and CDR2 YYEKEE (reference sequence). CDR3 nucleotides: TGTGCCAGCAGCACATCGACCCAAGCAATGGGGGGGCTTGCGGCAGATACGCAGTATTTT. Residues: CASSTSTQAMGGLAADTQYF. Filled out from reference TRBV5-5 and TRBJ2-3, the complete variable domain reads DAGVTQSPTHLIKTRGQQVTLRCSPISGHKSVSWYQQVLGQGPQFIFQYYEKEERGRGNFPDRFSARQFPNYSSELNVNALLLGDSALYLCASSTSTQAMGGLAADTQYFGPGTRLTVL.

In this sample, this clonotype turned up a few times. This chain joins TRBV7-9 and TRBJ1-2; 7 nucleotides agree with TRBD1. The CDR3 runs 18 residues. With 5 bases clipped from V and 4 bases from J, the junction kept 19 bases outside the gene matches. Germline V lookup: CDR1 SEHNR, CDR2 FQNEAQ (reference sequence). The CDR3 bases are TGTGCCAGCAGCCCCTTGATTGCCTACAGGGGCCAACCCTATGGCTACACCTTC. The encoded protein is CASSPLIAYRGQPYGYTF.

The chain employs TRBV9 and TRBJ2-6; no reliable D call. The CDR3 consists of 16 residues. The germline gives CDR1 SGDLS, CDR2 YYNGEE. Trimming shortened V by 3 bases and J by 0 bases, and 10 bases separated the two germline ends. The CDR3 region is CASSGWASSGANVLTF. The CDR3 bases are TGTGCCAGCAGCGGATGGGCCAGCTCTGGGGCCAACGTCCTGACTTTC.

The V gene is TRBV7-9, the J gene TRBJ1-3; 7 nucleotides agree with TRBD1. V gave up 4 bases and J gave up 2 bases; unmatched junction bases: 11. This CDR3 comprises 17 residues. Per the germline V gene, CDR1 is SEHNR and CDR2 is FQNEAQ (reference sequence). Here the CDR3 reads CASSSEGAGFTGNTIYF. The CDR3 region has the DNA TGTGCCAGCAGCTCGGAGGGGGCAGGGTTTACTGGAAACACCATATATTTT.

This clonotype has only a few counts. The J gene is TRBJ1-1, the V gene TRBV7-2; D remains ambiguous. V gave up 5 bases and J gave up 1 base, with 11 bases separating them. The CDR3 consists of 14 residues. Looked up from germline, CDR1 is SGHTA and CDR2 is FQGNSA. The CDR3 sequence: CASSLILSNTEAFF. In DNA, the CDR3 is TGTGCCAGCAGCCTTATTCTATCGAACACTGAAGCTTTCTTT.

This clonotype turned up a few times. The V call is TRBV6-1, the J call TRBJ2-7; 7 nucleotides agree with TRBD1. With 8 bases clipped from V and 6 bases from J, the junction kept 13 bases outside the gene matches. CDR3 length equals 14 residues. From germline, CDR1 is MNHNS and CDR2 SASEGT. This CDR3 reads CASCPTGQDCEQYF. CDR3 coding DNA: TGTGCCAGCTGCCCGACAGGGCAGGACTGCGAGCAGTACTTC.

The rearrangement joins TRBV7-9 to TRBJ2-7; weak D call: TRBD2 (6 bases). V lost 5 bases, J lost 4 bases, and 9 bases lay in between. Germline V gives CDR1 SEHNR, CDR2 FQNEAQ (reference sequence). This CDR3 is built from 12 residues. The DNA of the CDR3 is TGTGCCAGCAGCACGGAGGGGTACGAGCAGTACTTC. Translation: CASSTEGYEQYF.